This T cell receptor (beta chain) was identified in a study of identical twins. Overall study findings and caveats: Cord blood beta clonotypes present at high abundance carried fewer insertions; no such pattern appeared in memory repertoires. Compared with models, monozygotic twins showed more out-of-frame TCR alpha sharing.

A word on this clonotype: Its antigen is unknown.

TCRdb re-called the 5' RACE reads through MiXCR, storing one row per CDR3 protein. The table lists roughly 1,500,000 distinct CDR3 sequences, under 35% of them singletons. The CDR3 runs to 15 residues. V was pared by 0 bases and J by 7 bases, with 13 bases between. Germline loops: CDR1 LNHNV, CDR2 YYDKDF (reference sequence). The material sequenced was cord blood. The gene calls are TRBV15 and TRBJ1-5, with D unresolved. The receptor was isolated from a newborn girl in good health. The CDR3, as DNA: TGTGCCACCAGCAGAGATCGGGCGCTCAAGCAGCCCCAGCATTTT. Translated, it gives CATSRDRALKQPQHF. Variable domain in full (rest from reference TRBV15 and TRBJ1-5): DAMVIQNPRYQVTQFGKPVTLSCSQTLNHNVMYWYQQKSSQAPKLLFHYYDKDFNNEADTPDNFQSRRPNTSFCFLDIRSPGLGDTAMYLCATSRDRALKQPQHFGDGTRLSIL.